These T cell receptor beta chains were read from a single sample in a study of chemoradiotherapy in HPV16-positive cancers. Sequencing used immunoSEQ multiplex PCR; TCRdb keeps in-frame clones, though not all of them. This sample carries 1,500 to 2,000 clones, more than 75% of them seen once, and the ten largest clones take about 9.4%. The specimen comprised tumor tissue, sampled from a patient who underwent chemoradiotherapy. All receptors derive from a human donor with HPV-associated anogenital cancer. The CDR3 runs from the conserved cysteine through the conserved F or W. Part of the rows lack a size; the others show once, few, many or a class for expanded clones.

clone size: -; V gene: TRBV19; CDR3 protein: CASSLVARSDNEQFF
clone size: -; V gene: TRBV7-7; CDR3 protein: CASSLVAPLTEAFF
clone size: -; V gene: TRBV19; CDR3 protein: CASSIYSGDFGELFF
clone size: -; V gene: TRBV5-8; CDR3 protein: CASSRIFGGQNYGYTF
clone size: -; V gene: TRBV12-1; CDR3 protein: CASSFGVQGVTYSNQPQHF
clone size: -; V gene: TRBV11-1; CDR3 protein: CASSPGQGVYGYTF
clone size: -; V gene: TRBV30; CDR3 protein: CAWSPTPQGALSNQPQHF
clone size: few; V gene: TRBV7-9; CDR3 protein: CASSLWGGRSYNEQFF
clone size: -; V gene: TRBV30; CDR3 protein: CAQKRGAGNEQFF
clone size: -; V gene: TRBV19; CDR3 protein: CASSATSGGTYEQYF
clone size: -; V gene: TRBV2; CDR3 protein: CASASDRRDNYGYTF
clone size: -; V gene: TRBV5-1; CDR3 protein: CASSSRDRGYEQYF
clone size: once; V gene: TRBV23-1; CDR3 protein: CASSHGLSNEQFF
clone size: -; V gene: TRBV7-2; CDR3 protein: CASSVGGLYEQYF
clone size: -; V gene: TRBV29-1; CDR3 protein: CSKVVRRGGRRETQYF
clone size: -; V gene: TRBV18; CDR3 protein: CASSPRAGGLDNEQFF
clone size: -; V gene: TRBV2; CDR3 protein: CASSVDLNSPLHF
clone size: -; V gene: TRBV29-1; CDR3 protein: CSVGSGDVRKLFF
clone size: -; V gene: TRBV30; CDR3 protein: CAWSNGRETGELFF
clone size: -; V gene: TRBV6-1; CDR3 protein: CASRNREDGNEQFF
clone size: -; V gene: TRBV10-2; CDR3 protein: CASSWGLAGVTDTQYF
clone size: -; V gene: TRBV30; CDR3 protein: CAWKYSGQSSYEQYF
clone size: -; V gene: TRBV14; CDR3 protein: CASSPGLAVTGELFF
clone size: -; V gene: TRBV7-8; CDR3 protein: CASSQDRAIYEQYF
clone size: -; V gene: TRBV19; CDR3 protein: CASSLQGYEQYF
clone size: -; V gene: TRBV20-1; CDR3 protein: CSARVGTEAFF
clone size: -; V gene: TRBV5-1; CDR3 protein: CASSLVVGPSSGANVLTF
clone size: -; V gene: TRBV10-3; CDR3 protein: CAISEPLALLSADTQYF
clone size: -; V gene: TRBV11-2; CDR3 protein: CASSLYDGELSPLHF
clone size: -; V gene: TRBV7-2; CDR3 protein: CASSFLYEQYF
clone size: -; V gene: TRBV9; CDR3 protein: CASSPPYGDEQYF
clone size: -; V gene: TRBV7-6; CDR3 protein: CASSPGRRIREPQHF
clone size: -; V gene: TRBV4-1; CDR3 protein: CASSPGDRAVGNTEAFF
clone size: -; V gene: TRBV5-1; CDR3 protein: CASSLVGLRAFF
clone size: -; V gene: TRBV13; CDR3 protein: CASSFGGGDDEQFF
clone size: -; V gene: TRBV7-2; CDR3 protein: CASSRAWDTGELFF
clone size: -; V gene: TRBV14; CDR3 protein: CASSRPGTVLSYNEQFF
clone size: -; V gene: TRBV4-2; CDR3 protein: CASSQDYDPPSDYGYTF
clone size: -; V gene: TRBV9; CDR3 protein: CASSYPTGDRGYSGNTIYF
clone size: -; V gene: TRBV19; CDR3 protein: CASSLAEGWNEQFF
clone size: -; V gene: TRBV30; CDR3 protein: CAWSAPPRAFATYEQYF
clone size: -; V gene: TRBV7-9; CDR3 protein: CASSLVRGLETQYF
clone size: -; V gene: TRBV5-1; CDR3 protein: CASSPGEKSYEQYF
clone size: -; V gene: TRBV6-1; CDR3 protein: CASSDGADWGFETQYF
clone size: -; V gene: TRBV7-2; CDR3 protein: CASSPRGTTTDTQYF
clone size: -; V gene: TRBV19; CDR3 protein: CASNSYGSYNEQFF
clone size: -; V gene: TRBV7-2; CDR3 protein: CASSNRAGHTQYF
clone size: -; V gene: TRBV27; CDR3 protein: CASRRDYQTDTQYF
clone size: -; V gene: TRBV2; CDR3 protein: CASSTPLGSGYGELFF
clone size: -; V gene: TRBV21-1; CDR3 protein: CASSKEGDLDGYTF
clone size: -; V gene: TRBV9; CDR3 protein: CASSTAGGPREAFF
clone size: -; V gene: TRBV18; CDR3 protein: CASSLDRANTEAFF
clone size: few; V gene: TRBV5-1; CDR3 protein: CASSLWGGGNSPLHF
clone size: -; V gene: TRBV4-2; CDR3 protein: CASSRDETGDNSPLHF
clone size: once; V gene: TRBV5-1; CDR3 protein: CASRRDTSQETQYF
clone size: -; V gene: TRBV4-2; CDR3 protein: CASSQGADRGFDEQFF
clone size: -; V gene: TRBV7-3; CDR3 protein: CASSPSSGGLAGELFF
clone size: once; V gene: TRBV14; CDR3 protein: CASSQDRGLAYEQYF
clone size: -; V gene: TRBV16; CDR3 protein: CASSRDTSGNQPQHF
clone size: -; V gene: TRBV5-1; CDR3 protein: CASSAGTGDYNEQFF